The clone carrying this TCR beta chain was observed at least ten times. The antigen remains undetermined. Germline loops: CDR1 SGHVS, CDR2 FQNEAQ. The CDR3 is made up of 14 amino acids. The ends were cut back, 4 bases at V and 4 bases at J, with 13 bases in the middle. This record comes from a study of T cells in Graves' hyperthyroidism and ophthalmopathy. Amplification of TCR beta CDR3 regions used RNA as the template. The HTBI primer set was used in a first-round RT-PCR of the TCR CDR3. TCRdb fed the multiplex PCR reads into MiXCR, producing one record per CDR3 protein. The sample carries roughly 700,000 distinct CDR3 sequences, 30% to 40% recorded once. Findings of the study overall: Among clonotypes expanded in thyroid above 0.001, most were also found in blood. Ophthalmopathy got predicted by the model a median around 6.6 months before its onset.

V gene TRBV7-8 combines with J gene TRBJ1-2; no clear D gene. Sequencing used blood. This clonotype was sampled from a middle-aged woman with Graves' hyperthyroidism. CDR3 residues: CASSSTSGLYGYTF. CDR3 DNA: TGTGCCAGCAGCTCCACTAGCGGACTCTATGGCTACACCTTC.